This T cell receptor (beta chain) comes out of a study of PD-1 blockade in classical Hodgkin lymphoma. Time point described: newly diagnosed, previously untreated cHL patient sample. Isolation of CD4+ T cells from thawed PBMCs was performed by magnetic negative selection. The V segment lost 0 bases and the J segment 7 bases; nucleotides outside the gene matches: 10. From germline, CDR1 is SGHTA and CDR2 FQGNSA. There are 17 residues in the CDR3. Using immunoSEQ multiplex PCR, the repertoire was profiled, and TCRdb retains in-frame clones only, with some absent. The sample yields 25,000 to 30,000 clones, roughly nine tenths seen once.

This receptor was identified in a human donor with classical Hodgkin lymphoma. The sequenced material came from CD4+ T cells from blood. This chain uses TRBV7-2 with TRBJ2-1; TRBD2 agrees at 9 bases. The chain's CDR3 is CASSLASSGMRMNEQFF. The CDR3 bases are TGTGCCAGCAGCTTAGCGTCTAGCGGGATGAGGATGAATGAGCAGTTCTTC.